The clone carrying this TCR beta chain has a handful of counts. Its antigen is undetermined. The sample belongs to a study of vaccination effects on CD4 cells after COVID-19. Study summary: Two doses of either BNT162b2 or mRNA-1273 were given to each participant. Samples from a couple of convalescent patients were given 16 days and one week before vaccination. Overall study findings and caveats: The study had few convalescent patients and no early post-infection timepoints.

Before sequencing, viral peptide pools were used by the ViraFEST assay to expand antigen-specific CD4+ T cells. The authors isolated CD4+ T cells after roughly eleven days of culture. Sometime from March through December 2020, the person acquired a SARS-CoV-2 infection that PCR confirmed. Sequencing was performed with immunoSEQ multiplex PCR; in TCRdb, only in-frame clones are kept and a portion is missing. The sample includes more than 35,000 clones, under 80% of them seen just once. The germline CDR1 and CDR2 sequences are LNHNV and YYDKDF (reference sequence). There are 15 residues in the CDR3. With 3 bases clipped from V and 4 bases from J, the junction kept 7 bases outside the gene matches.

The material sequenced was CD4+ T cells from PBMCs cultured with a peptide pool, taken before COVID-19 vaccination. The source of this sequence is a human donor who had a prior SARS-CoV-2 infection. The chain carries TRBV15 and TRBJ2-5, with TRBD1 matching 8 bases. The CDR3 nucleotides read TGTGCCACCAGCAGGGGTCAGGGGGCGTTAGAGACCCAGTACTTC. It is translated as CATSRGQGALETQYF.